The 5 T cell receptor beta chains in this list originate from one sample, sequenced in a study of T cells in women clearing cervical HPV infection. Repertoires were generated with immunoSEQ multiplex PCR, while TCRdb's copy carries only in-frame clones and drops some. The listing records under 40,000 clones. Sequencing was carried out using blood buffy coat. These receptors all stem from a woman between 18 and 70 years old with a cervical HPV16 infection that either progressed to CIN3+ or cleared (not recorded which).

Regarding this clone: The missing CDR3 end, 3 residues past where the read stops, is filled in from the germline J gene. The chain uses TRBV20-1 and TRBJ2-7; TRBD1 aligns across 7 bases. The CDR3 covers 12 residues. Trimming cost V 6 bases and J 6 bases; bases outside gene matches: 8. CDR1 is DFQATT and CDR2 is SNEGSKA in the germline V gene (reference sequence). CDR3 bases read: TGCAGTGCAACGGACAGGTTCTCCGAG. Translating it yields CSATDRFSE. The CDR3 as a whole reads CSATDRFSEQYF.

CDR3 DNA, as far as it was read: TGTGCCAGCAGTGATCGGGGGGACTCACCC. It codes for CASSDRGDSP. The full CDR3 is CASSDRGDSPLHF. The chain employs TRBV2 and TRBJ1-6, with D tentatively TRBD1 (5 bases). The sequence runs out 3 residues before the end of the CDR3; the remainder is reconstructed from the germline J gene. The CDR3 consists of 13 residues. The germline CDR1 and CDR2 sequences are SNHLY and FYNNEI. Trimming took off 3 bases at V and 10 bases at J, with 10 bases between the two ends.

Note on this clone: The observed sequence ends 3 residues before the CDR3 terminus, with the missing tail filled in from the germline J gene. The chain uses TRBV30 and TRBJ1-1, with TRBD1 matching over 12 bases. Trimming cost V 0 bases and J 5 bases; bases outside gene matches: 10. CDR3 length equals 17 residues. Germline V gene sequence: CDR1 GTSNPN, CDR2 SVGIG (reference sequence). CDR3 amino acids: CAWSVGTGGYGGTEAFF. The CDR3 bases that were read are TGTGCCTGGAGTGTCGGGACAGGGGGCTATGGAGGGACTGAA.

A remark on this clone: Read data end 3 residues before the CDR3 end; the end is taken from the germline J gene. The rearrangement links TRBV29-1 to TRBJ2-7; 9 bases are shared with TRBD1. V shed 7 bases, J shed 1 base, and the junction held 5 bases outside the gene matches. The CDR3 totals 13 residues. From germline, CDR1 is SQVTM and CDR2 ANQGSEA. The CDR3 protein is CSAGQGPSYEQYF. Incomplete CDR3 DNA: TGCAGCGCCGGACAGGGGCCTTCCTACGAG.

On this clone: A read error may produce the germline difference seen at one junction end. The read stops 3 residues short of the end of the CDR3; the missing end is completed from the germline J gene. Other DNA sequences within the sample encode an identical CDR3. V usage is TRBV6-2 or TRBV6-3 and J usage is TRBJ2-5; TRBD1 matches 8 bases. The CDR3 extends over 16 amino acids. Germline CDR1 is MNHEY and CDR2 is SVGEGT. The CDR3 loop is CASSYGTGLYQETQYF. The covered CDR3 bases are TGTGCCAGCAGTTACGGGACAGGATTGTACCAGGAGACC.